Presented here are 24 T cell receptor beta chains from one specimen sequenced in a study of blood T cell repertoires in COVID-19. Method: immunoSEQ multiplex PCR; TCRdb's copy keeps in-frame clones and lacks some. The sample has some 130,000 clones; approximately 90% are singletons. The sample taken for sequencing was peripheral blood. These receptors were taken from a man aged 60 to 69 with COVID-19, enrolled during active disease.

The chain employs TRBV5-6 and TRBJ2-2; 10 bases map to TRBD1. CDR1 SGHDT and CDR2 YYEEEE come from the germline V gene. After removal of 3 bases from V and 3 bases from J, the junction contained 11 bases not matched to a gene. This CDR3 is built from 18 residues. The CDR3 DNA reads as TGTGCCAGCAGCTCCAGACAGGGGGCTCATTGGGACACCGGGGAGCTGTTTTTT. It yields the protein CASSSRQGAHWDTGELFF.

This sequence joins TRBV5-5 and TRBJ1-4; 8 bases match TRBD1. Germline trimming cut 4 bases from V and 2 bases from J; bases unmatched to any gene: 7. The V gene's germline CDR1 is SGHKS and CDR2 YYEKEE (reference sequence). This CDR3 has 16 residues. CDR3 sequence: CASSLGQGGTNEKLFF. CDR3 sequence (DNA): TGTGCCAGCAGCCTCGGACAGGGAGGTACTAATGAAAAACTGTTTTTT.

This clone was seen just once. This chain connects TRBV27 to TRBJ2-5; TRBD1 aligns across 7 bases. V shed 6 bases, J shed 0 bases, and the junction held 1 base outside the gene matches. The CDR3 has 13 amino acids. Germline loops: CDR1 MNHEY, CDR2 SMNVEV (reference sequence). The CDR3 DNA follows: TGTGCCAGCAGGGGGACAGACCAAGAGACCCAGTACTTC. This translates into CASRGTDQETQYF.

The V and J genes are TRBV5-1 and TRBJ2-2; 7 bases agree with TRBD1. This CDR3 is built from 13 residues. J lost 1 base, V lost 7 bases, and 1 base had no gene match. Germline CDR1 SGHRS, CDR2 YFSETQ. The CDR3 nucleotides read TGCGCCAGCCGGACAGGGAACACCGGGGAGCTGTTTTTT. It codes for CASRTGNTGELFF.

The chain has TRBV6-5 and TRBJ2-7, with 7 bases fitting TRBD1. This CDR3 comprises 14 residues. J was trimmed by 6 bases and V by 5 bases; bases with no gene match: 10. Germline CDR1 MNHEY, CDR2 SVGAGI. The CDR3 nucleotides read TGTGCCAGCAGTCCCCCGGGACAGTTTGGCGAGCAGTACTTC. Translation: CASSPPGQFGEQYF.

The sample holds one count of this clone. This chain uses TRBV5-8 with TRBJ2-1, with D maybe TRBD1 (6 bases). The CDR3 consists of 16 residues. V was cut by 4 bases and J by 8 bases, with 22 bases left in between. Germline CDR1 SGHTS, CDR2 YDEGEE. CDR3 in amino acids: CASSKSTGSEVDEQFF. Written as DNA, the CDR3 is TGTGCCAGCAGCAAAAGTACAGGGAGTGAGGTCGATGAGCAGTTCTTC.

Of note for this clone: Other nucleotide sequences from this sample produce the same CDR3. V and J are TRBV4-3 and TRBJ2-5; 8 bases agree with TRBD2. Per germline, CDR1 LGHNA and CDR2 YSLEER. V lost 0 bases and J lost 5; bases outside the gene matches: 11. This CDR3 region has 17 residues. The CDR3, as DNA: TGCGCCAGCAGCCAAGATCTCCGGGGGGGGGCCGGGGAGACCCAGTACTTC. Protein: CASSQDLRGGAGETQYF.

The chain is built from TRBV7-8 and TRBJ2-7, with TRBD2 identical over 9 bases. V dropped 3 bases and J dropped 7; count of bases not matched to a gene: 7. Germline V lookup: CDR1 SGHVS, CDR2 FQNEAQ. There are 14 residues in the CDR3. CDR3 sequence (DNA): TGTGCCAGCAGCTTCGGCGGGGGGGCCGGGGAGCAGTACTTC. Encoded protein: CASSFGGGAGEQYF.

The chain combines TRBV10-2 with TRBJ1-1; tentatively, D is TRBD1 (5 bases). CDR1 is WSHSY, CDR2 SAAADI, per germline. This CDR3 is built from 13 residues. The V and J ends lost 9 bases and 1 base respectively, with 12 bases between them. CDR3 sequence reads: CASGGIPNTEAFF. CDR3 nucleotides: TGCGCCAGTGGGGGGATTCCGAACACTGAAGCTTTCTTT.

Note on this clone: Relative to the germline gene, one junction end is altered; a read error may explain this. This sequence joins TRBV6-5 and TRBJ2-4; 8 nucleotides agree with TRBD1. The length of the CDR3 is 13 residues. Germline CDR1 MNHEY, CDR2 SVGAGI. CDR3 protein: CASSYSPRDRLHF. CDR3 bases: TGTGCCAGCAGTTACTCACCTCGGGACAGGTTGCACTTC.

The gene calls are TRBV19 and TRBJ1-2; D is perhaps TRBD1 (6 bases). Germline V gives CDR1 LNHDA, CDR2 SQIVND (reference sequence). Trimming pared 5 bases from V and 7 bases from J, leaving 14 bases between. CDR3 length: 13 amino acids. CDR3 sequence reads: CASSSRGSLGYTF. The CDR3 bases are TGTGCCAGTAGTTCCAGGGGCTCACTTGGCTACACCTTC.

Points on this clone: Other DNA variants within this sample encode the same CDR3. The genes are TRBV14 and TRBJ2-7, with TRBD1 matching over 7 bases. V shed 0 bases, J shed 2 bases, and the junction held 4 bases outside the gene matches. This CDR3 has 15 amino acids. Germline V lookup: CDR1 SGHDN, CDR2 FVKESK. The chain's CDR3 is CASSQDIGQAYEQYF. CDR3 in DNA: TGTGCCAGCAGCCAAGATATCGGACAGGCCTACGAGCAGTACTTC. The full variable domain, its missing parts supplied by reference TRBV14 and TRBJ2-7, is EAGVTQFPSHSVIEKGQTVTLRCDPISGHDNLYWYRRVMGKEIKFLLHFVKESKQDESGMPNNRFLAERTGGTYSTLKVQPAELEDSGVYFCASSQDIGQAYEQYFGPGTRLTVT.

V usage is TRBV6-2 or TRBV6-3 and J usage is TRBJ1-4; D remains unclear. The CDR3 has 14 residues. V was trimmed by 2 bases and J by 6 bases, leaving 10 bases between them. CDR1 and CDR2 (germline): MNHEY, SVGEGT. The CDR3 loop reads CASSYGSSHEKLFF. The CDR3 nucleotides are TGTGCCAGCAGTTACGGGAGCAGCCATGAAAAACTGTTTTTT.

J is TRBJ2-2 and V is TRBV7-7, with TRBD1 matching 7 bases. CDR1 is SSHAT and CDR2 is FNYEAQ in the germline V gene (reference sequence). This CDR3 is built from 14 residues. CDR3 amino acids: CATTGASNTGELFF. In nucleotides, the CDR3 is TGTGCTACCACAGGGGCGTCGAACACCGGGGAGCTGTTTTTT.

A single count supports this clone. The V and J genes are TRBV30 and TRBJ1-6; D remains unclear. V lost 0 bases and J lost 10, with 19 bases in between. Germline loops: CDR1 GTSNPN, CDR2 SVGIG (reference sequence). The CDR3 is 16 amino acids. DNA for the CDR3: TGTGCCTGGAGTGTACCTTCTACGTTTGTCTTATCACCCCTCCACTTT. Protein sequence: CAWSVPSTFVLSPLHF.

The V and J genes are TRBV6-6 and TRBJ1-3; a possible D gene is TRBD1 (6 bases). CDR3 length: 15 residues. V lost 1 base and J lost 2, with 9 bases in between. The germline CDR1 and CDR2 sequences are MNHNY and SVGAGI (reference sequence). CDR3 DNA: TGTGCCAGCAGTTACTTGGCAGGGGCTGGAAACACCATATATTTT. Its protein is CASSYLAGAGNTIYF.

The chain uses TRBV29-1 and TRBJ2-1; 7 nucleotides match TRBD2. Trimming at V came to 5 bases and at J to 8 bases, leaving 9 bases not matched to a gene. From germline, CDR1 is SQVTM and CDR2 ANQGSEA. This CDR3 has 13 residues. The CDR3: CSVYGGGSDEQFF. The CDR3 DNA reads as TGCAGCGTTTATGGGGGGGGGAGCGATGAGCAGTTCTTC.

V is TRBV30 and J is TRBJ2-5, with a tentative D call TRBD1 (6 bases). V lost 0 bases and J 5 bases, leaving 16 bases between the germline ends. This CDR3 contains 15 residues. From germline, CDR1 is GTSNPN and CDR2 SVGIG (reference sequence). In DNA, the CDR3 is TGTGCCTGGAGTGTTTCAGGGATTAGGGGGGAGACCCAGTACTTC. Its translation: CAWSVSGIRGETQYF.

The chain is built from TRBV19 and TRBJ1-2, with TRBD1 identical over 10 bases. The CDR3 consists of 17 residues. Germline V gene lookup returns CDR1 LNHDA and CDR2 SQIVND (reference sequence). V lost 5 bases to trimming and J lost 3 bases; unmatched junction nucleotides: 12. CDR3 in DNA: TGTGCCAGTAGTTCCTTCCGTGATGGGACAGGGGACTATGGCTACACCTTC. It is translated as CASSSFRDGTGDYGYTF.

The chain recombines TRBV13 with TRBJ2-7; D is possibly TRBD1 (6 bases). This CDR3 has 14 amino acids. V gave up 6 bases and J gave up 3 bases, with 15 bases separating them. Per germline, CDR1 PRHDT and CDR2 FYEKMQ (reference sequence). DNA for the CDR3: TGTGCCAGCAGTCGACCCCCGGACAGCTACGAGCAGTACTTC. Residues: CASSRPPDSYEQYF.

This sequence joins TRBV29-1 and TRBJ1-5; D may be TRBD1 (6 bases). CDR1 is SQVTM and CDR2 is ANQGSEA in the germline V gene. Between the trimmed V and J ends, which lost 4 bases and 3 bases, there was a span of 7 bases. CDR3 length equals 12 residues. This CDR3 reads CSVGDNNQPQHF. The CDR3 DNA reads TGCAGCGTTGGGGACAACAATCAGCCCCAGCATTTT. Variable domain in full (rest from reference TRBV29-1 and TRBJ1-5): SAVISQKPSRDICQRGTSLTIQCQVDSQVTMMFWYRQQPGQSLTLIATANQGSEATYESGFVIDKFPISRPNLTFSTLTVSNMSPEDSSIYLCSVGDNNQPQHFGDGTRLSIL.

The chain uses TRBV5-1 and TRBJ2-1; the match to TRBD1 covers 10 bases. The germline CDR1 and CDR2 sequences are SGHRS and YFSETQ. The J segment lost 3 bases and the V segment lost 4 bases, leaving 4 bases of the junction unmatched. There are 15 residues in the CDR3. In nucleotides, the CDR3 is TGCGCCAGCAGCCCCGGACAGGGGGGCTACAATGAGCAGTTCTTC. Protein product: CASSPGQGGYNEQFF.

V gene TRBV19 combines with J gene TRBJ1-2, with D unresolved. The germline V gene encodes CDR1 LNHDA and CDR2 SQIVND (reference sequence). V gave up 5 bases and J gave up 2 bases, with 9 bases separating them. This CDR3 is built from 13 residues. The CDR3 DNA reads as TGTGCCAGTAGTTCCGAGGGCAACTATGGCTACACCTTC. Protein product: CASSSEGNYGYTF.

This chain uses TRBV7-2 with TRBJ2-4, with TRBD2 as a possible D gene (7 bases). This CDR3 contains 17 residues. Germline loops: CDR1 SGHTA, CDR2 FQGNSA. Trimming shortened V by 0 bases and J by 3 bases, and 15 bases separated the two germline ends. For the CDR3, the DNA is TGTGCCAGCAGCTTAGCGCCCGGGGGGCGAAGCAAAAACATTCAGTACTTC. It codes for CASSLAPGGRSKNIQYF. The whole variable domain, filled in from reference TRBV7-2 and TRBJ2-4, reads GAGVSQSPSNKVTEKGKDVELRCDPISGHTALYWYRQSLGQGLEFLIYFQGNSAPDKSGLPSDRFSAERTGGSVSTLTIQRTQQEDSAVYLCASSLAPGGRSKNIQYFGAGTRLSVL.